The clone carrying this T cell receptor beta chain turned up a few times. Its antigen remains unknown. The purity of all sorted populations exceeded 98%. The data derive from a study of beta chain features in type 1 diabetes. Study-wide results and limits: Individuals with type 1 diabetes displayed fewer insertions and more deletions at VDJ junctions.

Investigators reverse transcribed all isolated RNA, so they sequenced expressed TCRB transcripts. Around 3.5 million reads on average were seen across naive, central memory and regulatory T cell samples. Produced via immunoSEQ multiplex PCR; TCRdb's table is partial and in-frame only. Among 120,000 to 150,000 clones listed, about 10% were seen once. This TCR was recovered from a man between 18 and 35 years old in good health. The sample taken for sequencing was naive CD4+ T cells from blood.

Here the CDR3 DNA reads TGTGCCAGCTCACCAGATGGACAGTACGAGCAGTACTTC. The encoded protein is CASSPDGQYEQYF. The chain employs TRBV18 and TRBJ2-7, with a weak D call TRBD1 (6 bases). Trimming stripped 2 bases from V and 4 bases from J, with 9 bases between. This CDR3 spans 13 amino acids. Germline assignment: CDR1 KGHSH and CDR2 LQKENI.